What follows is one T cell receptor beta chain and its context. Germline V lookup: CDR1 SGHNT, CDR2 YYREEE (reference sequence). V was trimmed by 1 base and J by 4 bases, leaving 14 bases between them. CDR3 length: 15 residues. The record originates from a study of OX40 agonist ivuxolimab in advanced cancers. Study overall: Three patients, one with hepatocellular carcinoma and two with cutaneous melanoma, achieved partial responses.

Assay used: immunoSEQ multiplex PCR; TCRdb lists only in-frame clones, some missing. This sample has about 50,000 clones; 88% occur once, and the top ten carry about three fifths. This TCR came from an adult with an advanced solid tumor such as melanoma, head and neck, liver or kidney cancer. The sample consisted of CD4+ or CD8+ T cells sorted from blood, taken in a trial of the OX40 agonist ivuxolimab. The gene calls are TRBV5-4 and TRBJ1-2; no clear D gene. CDR3 residues: CASSLNGRTLYGYTF. In DNA form, the CDR3 reads TGTGCCAGCAGCTTGAATGGACGGACTCTCTATGGCTACACCTTC.